These T cell receptor beta chains were read from a single sample in a study of T cells in localized non-small cell lung cancer. Clones were read by immunoSEQ multiplex PCR, and TCRdb kept only the in-frame ones, dropping some. The sample includes roughly 1,400 clones, 25% seen only once; the top ten take more than 10%. The sample was normal lung tissue next to the tumor, taken before any cancer treatment. Receptors originate from an older male donor with stage I lung adenocarcinoma. CDR3s include the opening cysteine and the closing phenylalanine or tryptophan. A D gene is named only where the DNA matches it firmly. Some rows mark clone size as missing; the rest say once, few, many or name a class of expanded clone.

CDR3aa: CASRLAGGYTEAFF
CDR3nt: TGTGCCAGCAGACTGGCGGGGGGCTACACTGAAGCTTTCTTT
v_gene: TRBV11-3
d_gene: NA
j_gene: TRBJ1-1
abundance: medium-sized

CDR3aa: CAWSPSGVFGGYTF
CDR3nt: TGTGCCTGGAGTCCCTCAGGGGTCTTTGGTGGCTACACCTTC
v_gene: TRBV30
d_gene: NA
j_gene: TRBJ1-2
abundance: few

CDR3aa: CASSPGSGRAVLINEQFF
CDR3nt: TGTGCCAGCAGCCCGGGGAGCGGGAGGGCCGTATTGATCAATGAGCAGTTCTTC
v_gene: TRBV9
d_gene: TRBD2
j_gene: TRBJ2-1
abundance: NA

CDR3aa: CASSARAGTGVGANVLTF
CDR3nt: TGTGCCAGTAGTGCGAGGGCCGGGACAGGGGTTGGGGCCAACGTCCTGACTTTC
v_gene: TRBV19
d_gene: TRBD1
j_gene: TRBJ2-6
abundance: NA

CDR3aa: CSVAGQVGEYEQYF
CDR3nt: TGCAGCGTTGCGGGACAGGTCGGTGAATACGAGCAGTACTTC
v_gene: TRBV29-1
d_gene: TRBD1
j_gene: TRBJ2-7
abundance: NA

CDR3aa: CASSPTGGLVNEQFF
CDR3nt: TGTGCCAGCTCACCAACAGGGGGCTTGGTCAATGAGCAGTTCTTC
v_gene: TRBV18
d_gene: TRBD1
j_gene: TRBJ2-1
abundance: NA

CDR3aa: CASSSGTGVNEQFF
CDR3nt: TGCGCCAGCAGCTCCGGGACAGGGGTCAATGAGCAGTTCTTC
v_gene: TRBV4-1
d_gene: TRBD1
j_gene: TRBJ2-1
abundance: medium-sized

CDR3aa: CAIGTGGDTGELFF
CDR3nt: TGTGCCATTGGGACAGGGGGCGACACCGGGGAGCTGTTTTTT
v_gene: TRBV6-8
d_gene: TRBD1
j_gene: TRBJ2-2
abundance: few

CDR3aa: CASSESRDSNLAKNIQYF
CDR3nt: TGCGCCAGCAGTGAGTCTAGGGACAGCAATTTAGCCAAAAACATTCAGTACTTC
v_gene: TRBV10-2
d_gene: TRBD1
j_gene: TRBJ2-4
abundance: NA

CDR3aa: CASSDPGGGGGYTF
CDR3nt: TGTGCCAGCAGTGACCCCGGAGGGGGCGGTGGCTACACCTTC
v_gene: TRBV25-1
d_gene: TRBD1
j_gene: TRBJ1-2
abundance: NA

CDR3aa: CASSRERNTGELFF
CDR3nt: TGTGCCAGCAGTCGGGAGAGGAACACCGGGGAGCTGTTTTTT
v_gene: TRBV6-8
d_gene: NA
j_gene: TRBJ2-2
abundance: NA

CDR3aa: CAISETGTGTYEQYF
CDR3nt: TGTGCCATCAGTGAGACCGGGACAGGCACCTACGAGCAGTACTTC
v_gene: TRBV10-3
d_gene: TRBD1
j_gene: TRBJ2-7
abundance: NA

CDR3aa: CASDRDISYEQYF
CDR3nt: TGTGCCAGCGACCGGGACATTTCCTACGAGCAGTACTTC
v_gene: TRBV6-8
d_gene: NA
j_gene: TRBJ2-7
abundance: NA

CDR3aa: CASSVERGRGMINIQYF
CDR3nt: TGTGCCAGCAGTGTCGAACGCGGCAGGGGTATGATAAACATTCAGTACTTC
v_gene: TRBV6-8
d_gene: NA
j_gene: TRBJ2-4
abundance: large

CDR3aa: CASSDAGGAYEQYF
CDR3nt: TGTGCCAGTAGTGATGCAGGGGGCGCCTACGAGCAGTACTTC
v_gene: TRBV19
d_gene: TRBD1
j_gene: TRBJ2-7
abundance: NA

CDR3aa: CASSEEKNSPLHF
CDR3nt: TGTGCCAGCAGTGAAGAAAAGAATTCACCCCTCCACTTT
v_gene: TRBV9
d_gene: NA
j_gene: TRBJ1-6
abundance: NA

CDR3aa: CASSIELTGRRETQYF
CDR3nt: TGTGCCAGTAGTATTGAGCTAACGGGACGACGAGAGACCCAGTACTTC
v_gene: TRBV19
d_gene: NA
j_gene: TRBJ2-5
abundance: once

CDR3aa: CASKDWGSGYGYTF
CDR3nt: TGTGCCAGCAAGGATTGGGGATCGGGCTATGGCTACACCTTC
v_gene: TRBV6-8
d_gene: NA
j_gene: TRBJ1-2
abundance: NA

CDR3aa: CASSPINGGYEQYF
CDR3nt: TGTGCCAGCTCACCCATAAACGGCGGCTACGAGCAGTACTTC
v_gene: TRBV18
d_gene: NA
j_gene: TRBJ2-7
abundance: NA

CDR3aa: CASSLEKGANYGYTF
CDR3nt: TGTGCCAGCTCATTGGAAAAGGGGGCGAACTATGGCTACACCTTC
v_gene: TRBV18
d_gene: TRBD1
j_gene: TRBJ1-2
abundance: few

CDR3aa: CASSVAGTANYGYTF
CDR3nt: TGTGCCAGCAGTGTCGCCGGGACAGCTAACTATGGCTACACCTTC
v_gene: TRBV6-8
d_gene: TRBD1
j_gene: TRBJ1-2
abundance: few

CDR3aa: CASSFSQGGNEKLFF
CDR3nt: TGTGCCAGCAGTTTTTCACAGGGAGGTAATGAAAAACTGTTTTTT
v_gene: TRBV28
d_gene: NA
j_gene: TRBJ1-4
abundance: few

CDR3aa: CASSLSQRGISGELFF
CDR3nt: TGTGCCAGCAGCTTATCCCAGCGGGGGATCTCCGGGGAGCTGTTTTTT
v_gene: TRBV11-3
d_gene: TRBD2
j_gene: TRBJ2-2
abundance: NA

CDR3aa: CASSYVEGTDTQYF
CDR3nt: TGTGCCAGCAGTTACGTAGAGGGCACAGATACGCAGTATTTT
v_gene: TRBV6-8
d_gene: NA
j_gene: TRBJ2-3
abundance: NA

CDR3aa: CASSPTTGGFGGYTF
CDR3nt: TGTGCCAGTAGTCCAACGACAGGGGGGTTTGGCGGCTACACCTTC
v_gene: TRBV19
d_gene: TRBD1
j_gene: TRBJ1-2
abundance: NA

CDR3aa: CASSRSGTSSTDTQYF
CDR3nt: TGTGCCAGCAGTCGATCCGGGACATCTAGCACAGATACGCAGTATTTT
v_gene: TRBV28
d_gene: NA
j_gene: TRBJ2-3
abundance: few

CDR3aa: CASSVRSSTEQYF
CDR3nt: TGTGCCAGCAGTGTCCGATCGTCTACGGAGCAGTACTTC
v_gene: TRBV6-8
d_gene: NA
j_gene: TRBJ2-7
abundance: large

CDR3aa: CSVASVRRQGHEQYF
CDR3nt: TGCAGCGTAGCGTCAGTCCGGAGACAGGGGCACGAGCAGTACTTC
v_gene: TRBV29-1
d_gene: TRBD1
j_gene: TRBJ2-7
abundance: once

CDR3aa: CSVRPGRHVAFF
CDR3nt: TGCAGCGTCAGACCCGGTCGCCATGTGGCTTTCTTT
v_gene: TRBV29-1
d_gene: NA
j_gene: TRBJ1-1
abundance: NA

CDR3aa: CASSVLPAGARVLEQFF
CDR3nt: TGTGCCAGCAGCGTCCTTCCTGCGGGGGCCAGGGTTTTGGAGCAGTTCTTC
v_gene: TRBV9
d_gene: NA
j_gene: TRBJ2-1
abundance: large

CDR3aa: CASSQDEGAPGELFF
CDR3nt: TGCGCCAGCAGCCAAGATGAGGGAGCCCCCGGGGAGCTGTTTTTT
v_gene: TRBV5-1
d_gene: NA
j_gene: TRBJ2-2
abundance: few

CDR3aa: CASSSASGPEAFF
CDR3nt: TGTGCCAGCAGCTCCGCCTCGGGCCCTGAAGCTTTCTTT
v_gene: TRBV7-2
d_gene: NA
j_gene: TRBJ1-1
abundance: few

CDR3aa: CASSFGDRNNEKLFF
CDR3nt: TGCGCCAGCAGCTTCGGGGACAGGAATAATGAAAAACTGTTTTTT
v_gene: TRBV5-1
d_gene: TRBD1
j_gene: TRBJ1-4
abundance: few

CDR3aa: CASSQARAHGTEAFF
CDR3nt: TGTGCCAGCAGCCAGGCGAGGGCCCACGGCACTGAAGCTTTCTTT
v_gene: TRBV11-3
d_gene: NA
j_gene: TRBJ1-1
abundance: few

CDR3aa: CASSTGRSQETQYF
CDR3nt: TGCGCCAGCAGCACGGGACGGAGCCAAGAGACCCAGTACTTC
v_gene: TRBV5-1
d_gene: NA
j_gene: TRBJ2-5
abundance: NA

CDR3aa: CASAPGEETQYF
CDR3nt: TGTGCCAGCGCCCCAGGAGAGGAGACCCAGTACTTC
v_gene: TRBV6-8
d_gene: NA
j_gene: TRBJ2-5
abundance: few

CDR3aa: CSVVGDLNTGELFF
CDR3nt: TGCAGCGTTGTCGGGGACTTGAACACCGGGGAGCTGTTTTTT
v_gene: TRBV29-1
d_gene: NA
j_gene: TRBJ2-2
abundance: NA

CDR3aa: CASSRDRGSYEQYF
CDR3nt: TGTGCCAGCAGCCGGGACAGGGGCTCCTACGAGCAGTACTTC
v_gene: TRBV11-3
d_gene: TRBD1
j_gene: TRBJ2-7
abundance: NA

CDR3aa: CASSSTGQNTEAFF
CDR3nt: TGTGCCAGCAGTTCTACTGGACAGAACACTGAAGCTTTCTTT
v_gene: TRBV11-3
d_gene: NA
j_gene: TRBJ1-1
abundance: large

CDR3aa: CASSLAVASGSGGEQFF
CDR3nt: TGCGCCAGCAGCTTGGCCGTTGCTAGCGGGAGTGGGGGTGAGCAGTTCTTC
v_gene: TRBV5-1
d_gene: TRBD2
j_gene: TRBJ2-1
abundance: NA

CDR3aa: CASRRDRGGKETQYF
CDR3nt: TGTGCCAGCCGTCGGGACAGGGGAGGCAAAGAGACCCAGTACTTC
v_gene: TRBV9
d_gene: TRBD1
j_gene: TRBJ2-5
abundance: few

CDR3aa: CSVSDPGGSSYEQYF
CDR3nt: TGCAGCGTGTCGGATCCGGGGGGTAGCTCCTACGAGCAGTACTTC
v_gene: TRBV29-1
d_gene: TRBD2
j_gene: TRBJ2-7
abundance: NA

CDR3aa: CAWNRGNLPQHF
CDR3nt: TGTGCCTGGAACAGGGGGAATTTGCCCCAGCATTTT
v_gene: TRBV30
d_gene: TRBD1
j_gene: TRBJ1-5
abundance: NA

CDR3aa: CATGDGPPKPGELFF
CDR3nt: TGTGCCACTGGGGACGGACCTCCTAAACCCGGGGAGCTGTTTTTT
v_gene: TRBV19
d_gene: NA
j_gene: TRBJ2-2
abundance: few